The 31 T cell receptor beta chains below all came from one sample that was sequenced in a study of blood T cell repertoires in COVID-19. Profiling relied on immunoSEQ multiplex PCR, and the TCRdb table lists in-frame clones only, not all of them. The sample comprises 81,000 or so clones, over 75% of which are singletons, and around 12% rests with the top ten. Sequencing used peripheral blood. These receptors all come from an older man with active or convalescent COVID-19.

V is TRBV2 and J is TRBJ1-4, with TRBD1 matching 9 bases. The CDR3 length is 14 residues. CDR1 SNHLY and CDR2 FYNNEI come from the germline V gene. Trimming cost V 7 bases and J 8 bases; bases outside gene matches: 8. This chain's CDR3 is CASIQDRGGEKLFF. The CDR3 region has the DNA TGTGCCAGCATCCAGGACAGGGGAGGCGAAAAACTGTTTTTT.

This clone occurred once. V gene TRBV11-2 combines with J gene TRBJ2-5; the D is unclear. The germline gives CDR1 SGHAT, CDR2 FQNNGV. V lost 3 bases and J 5 bases, leaving 4 bases between the germline ends. This CDR3 contains 11 residues. Here the CDR3 reads CASSFGETQYF. CDR3 DNA: TGTGCCAGCAGCTTCGGTGAGACCCAGTACTTC.

The V and J genes are TRBV5-1 and TRBJ2-7; possibly TRBD1 for D (6 bases). CDR3 length: 16 residues. The V end was cut by 3 bases, the J end by 4 bases, with 20 bases between. Germline assignment: CDR1 SGHRS and CDR2 YFSETQ. DNA for the CDR3: TGCGCCAGCAGCTCGTTAGGGGTCCAGGGGAGTTACGAGCAGTACTTC. Translated, it gives CASSSLGVQGSYEQYF.

V is TRBV5-1 and J is TRBJ2-5, with 9 nucleotides matching TRBD1. V lost 4 bases to trimming and J lost 4 bases; unmatched junction nucleotides: 11. The CDR3 extends over 16 amino acids. The germline V gene has CDR1 SGHRS and CDR2 YFSETQ. CDR3 residues: CASSLTNRGQGETQYF. The CDR3 DNA reads as TGCGCCAGCAGCCTGACCAACAGGGGGCAGGGAGAGACCCAGTACTTC.

V gene TRBV7-7 combines with J gene TRBJ2-7; D gene uncertain. V was pared by 1 base and J by 5 bases, with 9 bases between. The CDR3 extends over 13 amino acids. Germline V gene data show CDR1 as SSHAT and CDR2 as FNYEAQ (reference sequence). The CDR3 DNA sequence: TGTGCCAGCAGCTTAGAGTTGCGCGACGAGCAGTACTTC. Its translation: CASSLELRDEQYF.

A single count supports this clone. The chain employs TRBV27 and TRBJ2-1, with a tentative D call TRBD1 (5 bases). V lost 2 bases and J 5 bases, leaving 16 bases between the germline ends. This CDR3 has 16 residues. Germline-derived CDR1 and CDR2 are MNHEY and SMNVEV (reference sequence). The CDR3 here is CASSLLRAGRNNEQFF. CDR3 coding DNA: TGTGCCAGCAGTTTACTTAGGGCAGGGCGGAACAATGAGCAGTTCTTC.

In regard to this clone: The sample has other DNA sequences that encode this CDR3 too. V usage is TRBV4-3 and J usage is TRBJ1-2; D might be TRBD1 (6 bases). This CDR3 is built from 14 residues. The germline V and J ends were trimmed by 2 bases and 2 bases, with 9 bases remaining between them. Germline loops: CDR1 LGHNA, CDR2 YSLEER. In nucleotides, the CDR3 is TGCGCCAGCAGCCAATCTCAGGGGAACTATGGCTACACCTTC. This encodes CASSQSQGNYGYTF.

This clone was seen just once. The chain combines TRBV27 with TRBJ1-5, with TRBD1 matching over 10 bases. Germline V gene sequence: CDR1 MNHEY, CDR2 SMNVEV (reference sequence). This CDR3 comprises 15 residues. The J segment lost 2 bases and the V segment lost 6 bases, leaving 4 bases of the junction unmatched. CDR3 sequence (DNA): TGTGCCAGCAGGCCCGGGACAGGGGGCAATCAGCCCCAGCATTTT. This translates into CASRPGTGGNQPQHF.

The rearrangement joins TRBV2 to TRBJ1-5; 9 nucleotides match TRBD1. J was trimmed by 2 bases and V by 3 bases; bases with no gene match: 8. The germline CDR1 and CDR2 sequences are SNHLY and FYNNEI. This CDR3 has 17 amino acids. DNA of the CDR3: TGTGCCAGCAGTGACCTGACAGGGGGGTCTGGCAATCAGCCCCAGCATTTT. Translating gives CASSDLTGGSGNQPQHF.

In this sample, this clone turned up once. The chain employs TRBV5-1 and TRBJ1-1; D remains unclear. CDR1 and CDR2 from the germline V gene are SGHRS and YFSETQ. V lost 4 bases to trimming and J lost 1 base, with 17 bases between them. The CDR3 runs to 16 residues. The CDR3 reads CASSPYESRPNTEAFF. Here the CDR3 DNA reads TGCGCCAGCAGCCCGTACGAGTCGCGGCCGAACACTGAAGCTTTCTTT.

This clone was counted a single time. The CDR3 spells CARKGVKAGELFF. CDR3 coding DNA: TGTGCCCGCAAAGGGGTAAAGGCCGGGGAGCTGTTTTTT. The chain couples TRBV30 to TRBJ2-2; D is perhaps TRBD1 (5 bases). CDR1 GTSNPN and CDR2 SVGIG come from the germline V gene (reference sequence). The CDR3 spans 13 residues. V lost 8 bases, J lost 6 bases, and 16 bases lay in between.

This clone was seen more than once but under ten times. This chain links TRBV2 with TRBJ1-1; D is uncertain. In germline, CDR1 is SNHLY, CDR2 FYNNEI. V was trimmed by 6 bases and J by 8 bases, leaving 10 bases between them. The CDR3 runs 11 residues. The CDR3 coding sequence is TGTGCCAGCAGGGCCCGAGGGGAAGCTTTCTTT. Translating gives CASRARGEAFF. Drawing the rest from reference TRBV2 and TRBJ1-1, the complete variable domain is EPEVTQTPSHQVTQMGQEVILRCVPISNHLYFYWYRQILGQKVEFLVSFYNNEISEKSEIFDDQFSVERPDGSNFTLKIRSTKLEDSAMYFCASRARGEAFFGQGTRLTVV.

The gene calls are TRBV28 and TRBJ1-2, with 9 nucleotides matching TRBD1. The CDR3 contains 15 residues. Trimming removed 7 bases from V and 5 bases from J; junction bases left unmatched: 11. CDR1 and CDR2 from the germline V gene are MDHEN and SYDVKM. The DNA of the CDR3 is TGTGCCAGCACCCCGGGACAGGGAAAAATGTATGGCTACACCTTC. This sequence encodes CASTPGQGKMYGYTF.

The V gene is TRBV18, the J gene TRBJ1-5, with 8 bases matching TRBD1. The ends lost 4 bases at V and 9 bases at J; junction bases unmatched: 8. The CDR3 extends over 14 amino acids. CDR1 and CDR2 from the germline V gene are KGHSH and LQKENI. CDR3 in amino acids: CASSRDRNLGPQHF. The CDR3 DNA follows: TGTGCCAGCTCACGGGACAGGAACTTGGGGCCCCAGCATTTT.

V usage is TRBV6-2 or TRBV6-3 and J usage is TRBJ1-5, with 9 bases lining up with TRBD1. The CDR3 is 16 amino acids. The V segment lost 6 bases and the J segment 4 bases; nucleotides outside the gene matches: 10. Germline V CDR1 and CDR2: MNHEY, SVGEGT. The CDR3 region has the DNA TGTGCCAGCAGCGCCGGGACAGGGAGGGGTAATCAGCCCCAGCATTTT. Protein product: CASSAGTGRGNQPQHF.

V and J are TRBV5-4 and TRBJ2-3; D is undetermined. This CDR3 contains 12 residues. V shed 2 bases and J shed 2 bases, with 3 bases lying between them. In germline, CDR1 is SGHNT, CDR2 YYREEE (reference sequence). The CDR3 nucleotides read TGTGCCAGCAGCTTCCTCACAGATACGCAGTATTTT. Amino acid sequence: CASSFLTDTQYF.

V gene TRBV5-6 combines with J gene TRBJ1-5; TRBD1 is a possible D gene (6 bases). This CDR3 has 15 residues. Germline V gene lookup returns CDR1 SGHDT and CDR2 YYEEEE. Trimming left V 4 bases short and J 4 bases short, with 15 bases between. CDR3 residues: CASSGKGGVNQPQHF. CDR3 sequence (DNA): TGTGCCAGCAGCGGCAAGGGGGGGGTAAATCAGCCCCAGCATTTT.

The J gene is TRBJ2-7, the V gene TRBV12-3 or TRBV12-4, with D hard to call. The CDR3 consists of 12 residues. Between the trimmed V and J ends, which lost 6 bases and 7 bases, there was a span of 13 bases. The CDR3 sequence: CASSLLGWEQYF. DNA of the CDR3: TGTGCCAGCAGCCTCCTCGGGTGGGAGCAGTACTTC.

The V gene is TRBV4-1, the J gene TRBJ2-2; D perhaps matches TRBD1 (6 bases). V lost 5 bases and J 3 bases, leaving 13 bases between the germline ends. Germline CDR1 and CDR2: MGHRA and YSYEKL. This CDR3 contains 15 residues. CDR3 in DNA: TGCGCCAGCAGCGCACAGGGATTTGACACCGGGGAGCTGTTTTTT. The encoded protein is CASSAQGFDTGELFF.

This clone was picked up a small number of times. The V gene is TRBV7-4, the J gene TRBJ2-2; TRBD2 aligns across 12 bases. The germline gives CDR1 SGHVT, CDR2 SQSDAQ. The CDR3 loop spans 16 amino acids. Unmatched junction bases numbered 6, after V lost 5 bases and J lost 5 bases. The DNA for the CDR3 is TGTGCCAGCAGCCCAGGAACTAGCGGGGGGACCGGGGAGCTGTTTTTT. Amino acids: CASSPGTSGGTGELFF.

The chain carries TRBV5-4 and TRBJ2-5, with 13 nucleotides matching TRBD2. V was clipped by 3 bases and J by 6 bases; unmatched bases: 5. This CDR3 comprises 15 residues. The germline V gene has CDR1 SGHNT and CDR2 YYREEE (reference sequence). In DNA, the CDR3 is TGTGCCAGCAGCTCACTAGCGGGGGGGCCGAAGACCCAGTACTTC. It translates to CASSSLAGGPKTQYF.

The rearrangement links TRBV19 to TRBJ1-2; D perhaps matches TRBD1 (6 bases). The CDR3 runs 13 residues. V lost 3 bases and J lost 7, with 12 bases in between. Germline values: CDR1 LNHDA, CDR2 SQIVND (reference sequence). CDR3 sequence (DNA): TGTGCCAGTAGTATTGGGGCAGGGGCTGGCTACACCTTC. This codes for CASSIGAGAGYTF.

This clone was seen only once. V usage is TRBV5-8 and J usage is TRBJ2-1, with no clear D. CDR3 size: 12 residues. Per the germline V gene, CDR1 is SGHTS and CDR2 is YDEGEE. Trimming removed 3 bases from V and 7 bases from J, with 8 bases in between. The CDR3 nucleotides are TGTGCCAGCAGCTGGCCAAATAATGAGCAGTTCTTC. Protein sequence: CASSWPNNEQFF.

The chain combines TRBV5-5 with TRBJ1-3, with TRBD1 matching over 7 bases. Germline trimming cut 5 bases from V and 5 bases from J; bases unmatched to any gene: 7. Per germline, CDR1 SGHKS and CDR2 YYEKEE (reference sequence). This CDR3 region has 14 residues. The CDR3 DNA reads as TGTGCCAGCAGATTCGACAGGGTGAGAAACACCATATATTTT. As protein: CASRFDRVRNTIYF.

V gene TRBV6-2 or TRBV6-3 combines with J gene TRBJ1-1, with a possible D match to TRBD1 (6 bases). Germline V gene sequence: CDR1 MNHEY, CDR2 SVGEGT. V dropped 6 bases and J dropped 3 bases, with 14 bases sitting between them. The CDR3 is made up of 14 amino acids. CDR3 sequence: CASSRGQAYTEAFF. In DNA, the CDR3 is TGTGCCAGCAGCCGGGGACAAGCCTACACTGAAGCTTTCTTT.

The rearrangement joins TRBV5-6 to TRBJ2-3; 12 positions agree with TRBD1. Germline trimming cut 3 bases from V and 5 bases from J; bases unmatched to any gene: 4. CDR1 is SGHDT, CDR2 YYEEEE, per germline. CDR3 size: 15 residues. CDR3 region: CASSSGQGAGDTQYF. In nucleotides, the CDR3 is TGTGCCAGCAGCTCGGGACAGGGGGCCGGAGATACGCAGTATTTT.

J is TRBJ2-7 and V is TRBV5-1; 10 nucleotides align to TRBD1. J was trimmed by 0 bases and V by 4 bases; bases with no gene match: 4. In germline, CDR1 is SGHRS, CDR2 YFSETQ. This CDR3 contains 15 residues. CDR3 amino acids: CASSPRTGGSYEQYF. The CDR3 DNA is TGCGCCAGCAGCCCCCGGACAGGGGGCTCCTACGAGCAGTACTTC. Variable domain in full (rest from reference TRBV5-1 and TRBJ2-7): KAGVTQTPRYLIKTRGQQVTLSCSPISGHRSVSWYQQTPGQGLQFLFEYFSETQRNKGNFPGRFSGRQFSNSRSEMNVSTLELGDSALYLCASSPRTGGSYEQYFGPGTRLTVT.

This clone was found once. The chain links TRBV5-4 to TRBJ2-5, with D unclear. This CDR3 has 14 residues. Trimming removed 3 bases at V and 2 bases at J, with 11 bases between. CDR1 and CDR2 (germline): SGHNT, YYREEE (reference sequence). For the CDR3, the DNA is TGTGCCAGCAGCTCCCGCGGAACTCAAGAGACCCAGTACTTC. Protein product: CASSSRGTQETQYF.

V usage is TRBV5-6 and J usage is TRBJ2-5; TRBD2 matches at 13 bases. The CDR3 is 16 residues long. Per germline, CDR1 SGHDT and CDR2 YYEEEE. V gave up 5 bases and J gave up 2 bases; unmatched junction bases: 6. CDR3 in DNA: TGTGCCAGCAGATGGACTAGCGGGGGTTCTCAAGAGACCCAGTACTTC. Its protein product is CASRWTSGGSQETQYF.

This chain connects TRBV5-1 to TRBJ1-1; D gene uncertain. CDR1 and CDR2 from the germline V gene are SGHRS and YFSETQ. The CDR3 loop spans 14 amino acids. The V and J ends lost 0 bases and 5 bases respectively, with 11 bases between them. CDR3 DNA sequence: TGCGCCAGCAGCTTGGAAGCGTCTGGGACTGAAGCTTTCTTT. Translated: CASSLEASGTEAFF.

The chain links TRBV7-8 to TRBJ2-1; 8 positions agree with TRBD1. Germline trimming cut 11 bases from V and 3 bases from J; bases unmatched to any gene: 12. Germline V gene lookup returns CDR1 SGHVS and CDR2 FQNEAQ. The CDR3 totals 15 residues. The CDR3 sequence is CAGSQDRGHYNEQFF. CDR3 sequence (DNA): TGTGCCGGTTCACAAGACAGGGGACACTACAATGAGCAGTTCTTC.